This T cell receptor beta chain is drawn from a study of spatial heterogeneity in lung cancer. The sample holds a few counts of this clonotype. The CDR3 runs to 15 residues. Germline loops: CDR1 WNHNN, CDR2 SYGVQD (reference sequence). The V end lost 5 bases, the J end lost 5 bases, and 15 bases lay between the germline ends. Time point described: blood at routine non-recurrence follow-up after resection. TCRdb used MiXCR to reprocess the 5' RACE reads, holding one entry per CDR3 protein. The data hold about 70,000 distinct CDR3 sequences, with approximately 8.9% observed a single time. The sequence came from a female donor with early-stage non-small cell lung cancer. Source: PBMCs, taken at follow-up. V is TRBV10-1 and J is TRBJ1-4; D is uncertain. The chain's CDR3 is CASSMGGVANEKLFF. In DNA form, the CDR3 reads TGCGCCAGCAGTATGGGAGGTGTTGCGAATGAAAAACTGTTTTTT.